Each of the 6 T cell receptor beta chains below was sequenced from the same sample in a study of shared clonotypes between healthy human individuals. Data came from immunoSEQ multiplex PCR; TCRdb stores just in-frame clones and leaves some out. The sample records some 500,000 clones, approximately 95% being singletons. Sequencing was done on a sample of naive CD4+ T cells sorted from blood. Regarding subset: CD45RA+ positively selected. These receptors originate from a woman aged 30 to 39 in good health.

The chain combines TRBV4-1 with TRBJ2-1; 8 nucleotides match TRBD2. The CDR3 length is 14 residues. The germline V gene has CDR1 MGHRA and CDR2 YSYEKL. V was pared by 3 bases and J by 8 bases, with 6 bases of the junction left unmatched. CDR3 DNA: TGCGCCAGCAGCCAGGGACTAGTTTTCGATGAGCAGTTCTTC. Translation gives CASSQGLVFDEQFF.

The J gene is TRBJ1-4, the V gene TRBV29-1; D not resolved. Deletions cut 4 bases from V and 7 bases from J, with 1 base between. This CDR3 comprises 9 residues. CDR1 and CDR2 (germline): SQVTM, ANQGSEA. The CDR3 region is CSVVEKLFF. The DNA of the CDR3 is TGCAGCGTTGTTGAAAAACTGTTTTTT.

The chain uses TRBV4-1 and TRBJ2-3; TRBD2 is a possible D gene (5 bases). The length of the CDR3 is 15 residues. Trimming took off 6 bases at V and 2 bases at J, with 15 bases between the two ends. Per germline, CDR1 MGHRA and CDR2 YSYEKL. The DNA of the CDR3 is TGCGCCAGCAGTCGAGGACTGAGGGTCACAGATACGCAGTATTTT. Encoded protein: CASSRGLRVTDTQYF.

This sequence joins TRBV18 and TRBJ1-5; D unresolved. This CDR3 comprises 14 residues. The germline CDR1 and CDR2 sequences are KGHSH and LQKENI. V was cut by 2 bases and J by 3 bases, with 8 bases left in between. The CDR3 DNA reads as TGTGCCAGCTCACCATTGCAGGACAATCAGCCCCAGCATTTT. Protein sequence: CASSPLQDNQPQHF.

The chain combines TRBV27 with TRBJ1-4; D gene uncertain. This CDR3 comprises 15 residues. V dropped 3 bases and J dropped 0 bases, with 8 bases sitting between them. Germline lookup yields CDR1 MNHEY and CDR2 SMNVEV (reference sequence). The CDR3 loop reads CASSFQAATNEKLFF. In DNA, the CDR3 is TGTGCCAGCAGTTTCCAGGCAGCAACTAATGAAAAACTGTTTTTT.

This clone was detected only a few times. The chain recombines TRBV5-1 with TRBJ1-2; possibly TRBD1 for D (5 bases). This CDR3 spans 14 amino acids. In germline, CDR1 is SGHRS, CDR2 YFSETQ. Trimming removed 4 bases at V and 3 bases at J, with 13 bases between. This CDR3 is CASSATTGDYGYTF. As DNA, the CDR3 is TGCGCCAGCAGCGCAACTACAGGTGACTATGGCTACACCTTC.